The clone carrying this T cell receptor (beta chain) appeared once. This entry comes from a study of blood T cell repertoires in COVID-19. Overall study context: T cells, B-cell-depleted T cells, or PBMCs supplied cDNA or gDNA.

Measured with immunoSEQ multiplex PCR; TCRdb has only the in-frame clones, and not every one. The sample has about 140,000 clones; about 89% are singletons. Those enrolled, adults aged roughly 18 to 100 years, came from 25 or so US areas. Allocation to cohorts depended on clinical history reported by the participants. Recovered status applied to Cohort 3 donors who had two consecutive negative PCRs. It also applied to those with clearance or with symptom resolution. This TCR derives from a man between 60 and 75 years old who had recovered from COVID-19. Sequences were obtained from PBMCs or T cells enriched from blood (not recorded which).

CDR3 protein: CSVILGEDGYTF. The DNA for the CDR3 is TGCAGCGTTATCTTGGGGGAGGATGGCTACACCTTC. The chain carries TRBV29-1 and TRBJ1-2; a possible D gene is TRBD1 (5 bases). CDR1 is SQVTM and CDR2 is ANQGSEA in the germline V gene. CDR3 length: 12 residues. V lost 5 bases, J lost 6 bases, and 13 bases lay in between.